These 18 T cell receptor beta chains were all obtained from the same sample, sequenced in a study of blood T cell repertoires in COVID-19. Profiling relied on immunoSEQ multiplex PCR, and the TCRdb table lists in-frame clones only, not all of them. The sample has about 170,000 clones, roughly 90% seen once; the top ten hold roughly 7%. Sequencing was done on a sample of PBMCs or T cells enriched from blood (not recorded which). The receptor source for this set is a woman in her forties or fifties who had recovered from COVID-19.

This clone was detected only a few times. The chain recombines TRBV28 with TRBJ2-7; possibly TRBD1 for D (7 bases). Germline values: CDR1 MDHEN, CDR2 SYDVKM. Trimming pared 5 bases from V and 6 bases from J, leaving 17 bases between. The length of the CDR3 is 14 residues. This CDR3 is CASSGGGAYGEQYF. In nucleotides, the CDR3 is TGTGCCAGCAGTGGAGGGGGCGCGTATGGCGAGCAGTACTTC.

This chain uses TRBV15 with TRBJ2-7, with D unresolved. From germline, CDR1 is LNHNV and CDR2 YYDKDF (reference sequence). The CDR3 covers 13 residues. V dropped 4 bases and J dropped 4 bases, with 11 bases sitting between them. CDR3 residues: CATSIRGGYEQYF. The CDR3 region has the DNA TGTGCCACCAGCATTCGCGGCGGATACGAGCAGTACTTC.

The chain combines TRBV30 with TRBJ2-2; possible D gene TRBD2, 6 bases. The CDR3 runs to 14 residues. From germline, CDR1 is GTSNPN and CDR2 SVGIG (reference sequence). The ends were cut back, 0 bases at V and 5 bases at J, with 10 bases in the middle. CDR3: CAWSVRGITGELFF. The CDR3 region has the DNA TGTGCCTGGAGTGTACGGGGGATTACCGGGGAGCTGTTTTTT.

The chain links TRBV14 to TRBJ1-5; TRBD1 aligns across 7 bases. Per the germline V gene, CDR1 is SGHDN and CDR2 is FVKESK. The CDR3 runs 18 residues. The ends lost 1 base at V and 3 bases at J; junction bases unmatched: 12. The CDR3 protein is CASSQGMLQGPNNQPQHF. For the CDR3, the DNA is TGTGCCAGCAGCCAAGGGATGTTACAGGGGCCGAACAATCAGCCCCAGCATTTT.

The V gene is TRBV6-6, the J gene TRBJ2-2, with 7 bases fitting TRBD2. The ends lost 8 bases at V and 4 bases at J; junction bases unmatched: 7. The CDR3 extends over 14 amino acids. Germline-derived CDR1 and CDR2 are MNHNY and SVGAGI (reference sequence). The CDR3 sequence is CASVAGVGTGELFF. CDR3 nucleotides: TGTGCCAGCGTCGCGGGAGTGGGCACCGGGGAGCTGTTTTTT.

This chain connects TRBV5-1 to TRBJ2-1, with 10 bases identical to TRBD2. Per germline, CDR1 SGHRS and CDR2 YFSETQ. The V and J ends lost 6 bases and 7 bases, in that order; junction bases with no gene match: 16. The CDR3 has 17 amino acids. The CDR3 DNA sequence: TGCGCCAGCACCCTGACGGGAAGCGGGAGGGCCGTGAATGAGCAGTTCTTC. As protein: CASTLTGSGRAVNEQFF.

The chain combines TRBV7-9 with TRBJ2-2; 10 bases are a match to TRBD2. The CDR3 has 14 amino acids. The germline V gene encodes CDR1 SEHNR and CDR2 FQNEAQ (reference sequence). V shed 6 bases, J shed 4 bases, and the junction held 2 bases outside the gene matches. For the CDR3, the DNA is TGTGCCAGCAGTGTAGCGGGGGGCACCGGGGAGCTGTTTTTT. As protein: CASSVAGGTGELFF.

The CDR3 sequence: CAISLGQGAKNYGYTF. The CDR3 DNA reads TGTGCCATCAGTTTAGGACAGGGGGCGAAAAACTATGGCTACACCTTC. This chain uses TRBV10-3 with TRBJ1-2, with TRBD1 identical over 11 bases. V dropped 5 bases and J dropped 2; count of bases not matched to a gene: 7. The CDR3 is made up of 16 amino acids. Looked up from germline, CDR1 is ENHRY and CDR2 is SYGVKD.

The chain couples TRBV19 to TRBJ1-5, with 8 bases aligning to TRBD1. The germline CDR1 and CDR2 sequences are LNHDA and SQIVND (reference sequence). This CDR3 comprises 16 residues. The ends lost 1 base at V and 6 bases at J; junction bases unmatched: 8. CDR3 sequence reads: CASSIVQGARGQPQHF. The CDR3 nucleotides are TGTGCCAGTAGTATAGTCCAGGGGGCGAGGGGTCAGCCCCAGCATTTT.

The chain has TRBV6-2 or TRBV6-3 and TRBJ2-6; 7 positions match TRBD2. The CDR3 is made up of 16 amino acids. The trim removed 3 bases at V and 2 bases at J, leaving 4 bases unmatched. CDR1 is MNHEY and CDR2 is SVGEGT in the germline V gene. CDR3 sequence: CASSYSLAAGANVLTF. For the CDR3, the DNA is TGTGCCAGCAGTTATAGTCTAGCGGCTGGGGCCAACGTCCTGACTTTC.

The count of this clone is one. The chain employs TRBV7-9 and TRBJ2-5, with 7 bases that match TRBD1. The CDR3 loop spans 15 amino acids. Germline CDR1 is SEHNR and CDR2 is FQNEAQ (reference sequence). J was trimmed by 3 bases and V by 3 bases; bases with no gene match: 7. CDR3 coding DNA: TGTGCCAGCAGCTTTAGGGGGACAGCTAAAGAGACCCAGTACTTC. Translation: CASSFRGTAKETQYF.

The V gene is TRBV5-4, the J gene TRBJ1-1; D not resolved. The CDR3 is made up of 14 amino acids. V gave up 2 bases and J gave up 6 bases, with 14 bases separating them. Germline V CDR1 and CDR2: SGHNT, YYREEE (reference sequence). The CDR3 DNA reads as TGTGCCAGCAGCTTAAGAGGGTTAGGCGCTGAAGCTTTCTTT. Translated: CASSLRGLGAEAFF.

This sequence joins TRBV4-1 and TRBJ2-2; a possible D gene is TRBD1 (7 bases). CDR3 length equals 16 residues. Trimming left V 3 bases short and J 4 bases short, with 15 bases between. Germline CDR1 is MGHRA and CDR2 is YSYEKL. Written as DNA, the CDR3 is TGCGCCAGCAGCCATTACGGGACAGCGGGCACCGGGGAGCTGTTTTTT. Protein sequence: CASSHYGTAGTGELFF.

The rearrangement uses TRBV5-6 and TRBJ2-2; TRBD2 agrees at 15 bases. Per germline, CDR1 SGHDT and CDR2 YYEEEE. The CDR3 is made up of 18 amino acids. The ends lost 4 bases at V and 6 bases at J; junction bases unmatched: 10. This chain's CDR3 is CASSTGLAGGRKAGELFF. The CDR3 DNA reads TGTGCCAGCAGCACGGGACTAGCGGGAGGTAGAAAGGCCGGGGAGCTGTTTTTT.

This chain uses TRBV2 with TRBJ1-2, with 9 bases identical to TRBD1. Germline CDR1 is SNHLY and CDR2 is FYNNEI. This CDR3 is built from 14 residues. V shed 3 bases and J 5 bases; nucleotides not matched to a gene: 4. CDR3 protein: CASSDQGQGYGYTF. DNA for the CDR3: TGTGCCAGCAGTGACCAAGGACAGGGGTATGGCTACACCTTC.

This clone was observed a handful of times. The CDR3 reads CASSTGTGGLLAEAFF. DNA for the CDR3: TGTGCCAGCAGCACGGGGACAGGGGGTCTATTAGCTGAAGCTTTCTTT. The chain uses TRBV7-8 and TRBJ1-1; 11 bases line up with TRBD1. Germline V CDR1 and CDR2: SGHVS, FQNEAQ. Germline trimming cut 5 bases from V and 6 bases from J; bases unmatched to any gene: 11. The CDR3 has 16 residues.

This chain connects TRBV10-3 to TRBJ2-7; 10 bases fit TRBD2. The CDR3 spans 18 residues. Trimming removed 0 bases from V and 1 base from J; junction bases left unmatched: 9. Germline loops: CDR1 ENHRY, CDR2 SYGVKD. The CDR3 DNA reads as TGTGCCATCAGTGAGTCAGGGAGAGGGACTAGCGTATCCTACGAGCAGTACTTC. Amino acids: CAISESGRGTSVSYEQYF.

This clone showed up just once. The rearrangement joins TRBV9 to TRBJ2-7, with 9 bases lining up with TRBD2. Germline loops: CDR1 SGDLS, CDR2 YYNGEE. Germline trimming cut 0 bases from V and 2 bases from J; bases unmatched to any gene: 6. The CDR3 consists of 16 residues. CDR3 sequence: CASSVEAAGGPYEQYF. The CDR3 DNA sequence: TGTGCCAGCAGCGTAGAGGCGGCGGGAGGGCCCTACGAGCAGTACTTC.